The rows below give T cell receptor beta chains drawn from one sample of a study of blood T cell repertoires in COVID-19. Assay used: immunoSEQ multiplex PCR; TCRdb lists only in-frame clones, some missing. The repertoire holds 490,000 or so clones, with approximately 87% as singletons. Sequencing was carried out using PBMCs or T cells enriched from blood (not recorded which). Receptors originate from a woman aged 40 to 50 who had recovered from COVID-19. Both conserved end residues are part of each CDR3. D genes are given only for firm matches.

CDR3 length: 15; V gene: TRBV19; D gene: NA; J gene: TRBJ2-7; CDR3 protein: CASTKTLAGGGEQYF
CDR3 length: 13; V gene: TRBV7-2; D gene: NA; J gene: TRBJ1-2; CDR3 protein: CASSPDRNYGYTF
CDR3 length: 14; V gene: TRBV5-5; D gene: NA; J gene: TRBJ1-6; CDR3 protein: CASSYGGLDSPLHF
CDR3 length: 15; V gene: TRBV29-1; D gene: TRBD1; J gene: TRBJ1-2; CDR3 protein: CSGHIPGQGSYGYTF
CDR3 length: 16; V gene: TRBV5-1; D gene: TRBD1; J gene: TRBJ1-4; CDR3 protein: CASSLASRGPNEKLFF
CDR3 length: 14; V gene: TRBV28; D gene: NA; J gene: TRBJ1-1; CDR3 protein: CASRGLKVNTEAFF
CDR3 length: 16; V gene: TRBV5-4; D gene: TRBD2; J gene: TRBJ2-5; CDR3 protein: CASSLDSGRRQETQYF
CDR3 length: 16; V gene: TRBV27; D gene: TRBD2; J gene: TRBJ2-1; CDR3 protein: CASSLSRGSGGNEQFF
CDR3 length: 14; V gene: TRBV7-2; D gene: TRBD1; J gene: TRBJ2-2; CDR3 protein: CASRRTGSTGELFF
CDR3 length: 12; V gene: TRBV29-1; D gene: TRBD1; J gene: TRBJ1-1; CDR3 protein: CSVLTGGTLAFF
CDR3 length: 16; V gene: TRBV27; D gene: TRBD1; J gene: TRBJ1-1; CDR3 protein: CASNPDRADINTEAFF
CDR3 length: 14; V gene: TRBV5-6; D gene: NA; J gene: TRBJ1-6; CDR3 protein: CASSQSSYNSPLHF
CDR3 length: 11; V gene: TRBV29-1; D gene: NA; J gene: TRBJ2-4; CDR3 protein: CSGVGGNIQYF
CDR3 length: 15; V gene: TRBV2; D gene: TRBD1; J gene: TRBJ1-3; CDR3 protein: CASSMGQLSGNTIYF
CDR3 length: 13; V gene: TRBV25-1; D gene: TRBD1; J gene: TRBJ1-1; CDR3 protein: CASRETGGTEAFF
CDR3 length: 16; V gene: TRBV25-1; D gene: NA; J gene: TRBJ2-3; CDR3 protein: CASSELSGVVADTQYF
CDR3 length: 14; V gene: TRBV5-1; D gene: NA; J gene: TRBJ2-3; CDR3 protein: CASSVDYPTDTQYF
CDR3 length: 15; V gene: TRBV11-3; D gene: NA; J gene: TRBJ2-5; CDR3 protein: CASSLPSGSAETQYF
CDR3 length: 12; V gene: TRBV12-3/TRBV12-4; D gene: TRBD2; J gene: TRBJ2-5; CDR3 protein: CASGWEGETQYF
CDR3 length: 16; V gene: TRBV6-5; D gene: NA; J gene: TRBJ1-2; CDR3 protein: CASSSPDIRGGYGYTF
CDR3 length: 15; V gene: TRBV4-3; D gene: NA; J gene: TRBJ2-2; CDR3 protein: CASSQGWGLSGELFF
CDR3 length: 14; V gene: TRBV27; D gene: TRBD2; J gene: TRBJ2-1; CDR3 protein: CASSLGTSGPEQFF
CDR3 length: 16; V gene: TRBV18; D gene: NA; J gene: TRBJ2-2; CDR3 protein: CASSPRMTANTGELFF
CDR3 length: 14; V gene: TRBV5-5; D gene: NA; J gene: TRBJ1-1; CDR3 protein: CASSLFVRDTEAFF
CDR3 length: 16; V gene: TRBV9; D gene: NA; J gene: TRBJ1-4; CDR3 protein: CASSAGFGATNEKLFF
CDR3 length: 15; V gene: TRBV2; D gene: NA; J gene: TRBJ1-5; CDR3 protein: CASSEQGRGNQPQHF
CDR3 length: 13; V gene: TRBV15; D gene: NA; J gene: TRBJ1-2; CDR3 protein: CATSRERNYGYTF
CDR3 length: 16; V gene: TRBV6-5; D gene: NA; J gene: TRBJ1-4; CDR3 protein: CASSYPHGGLNEKLFF
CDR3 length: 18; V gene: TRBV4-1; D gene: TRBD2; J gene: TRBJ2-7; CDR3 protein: CASSQGLFGGSSGYEQYF
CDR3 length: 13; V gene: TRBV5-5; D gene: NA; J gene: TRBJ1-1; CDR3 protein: CASIEVGNTEAFF
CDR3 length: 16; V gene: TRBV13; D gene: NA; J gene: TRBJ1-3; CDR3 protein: CASSTGTILSGNTIYF
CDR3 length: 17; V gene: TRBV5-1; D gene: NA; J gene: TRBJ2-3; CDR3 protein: CASSLAQGGTSTDTQYF
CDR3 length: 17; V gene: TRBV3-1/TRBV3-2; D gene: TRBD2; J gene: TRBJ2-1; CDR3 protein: CASSQDVGEGSRNEQFF
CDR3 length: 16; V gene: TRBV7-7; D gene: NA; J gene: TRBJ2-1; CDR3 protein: CASSQNPGGRYNEQFF